This T cell receptor beta chain derives from a study of Tregs in tolerant kidney transplant recipients. CD4+CD25+CD127- Tregs, CD4+CD25- non-Tregs, CD4 and CD8 cells were sorted. Assay: immunoSEQ multiplex PCR; the TCRdb copy retains only in-frame clones and omits some. The sample yields approximately 260,000 clones, about 86% seen once. Per the germline V gene, CDR1 is MGHDK and CDR2 is SYGVNS. CDR3 length: 13 residues. Trimming removed 5 bases from V and 5 bases from J, with 10 bases in between. Regarding the study as a whole: Activated donor B cell expansion appeared to reveal the most relevant donor-specific TCRbeta repertoire. Few patients were studied, so findings need validation in larger groups. This study did not directly address biological reproducibility.

Details on this clone: What it binds is not known.

The TCR originated in a human donor in good health. V and J are TRBV25-1 and TRBJ1-5, with D uncertain. The sample was CD4+ T cells from blood. The CDR3 reads CASSTGVYQPQHF. CDR3 bases: TGTGCCAGCAGTACCGGGGTCTATCAGCCCCAGCATTTT.